This T cell receptor (beta chain) was retrieved from a study of CD4+ T cells in melanoma (dated by TCRdb to between 2021 and 2023). In the study overall: Neoantigen-specific CD4+ T cells in human melanoma were investigated in the study. The paper's findings and limits, for the study overall: Neoantigen-specific CD4+ T cells in melanoma were reported to have a range of differentiation states. Neoantigen-specific CD4+ T cells were reported to be correlated with the function of CD8+ T cells, macrophages and B cells.

Libraries were built with the immunoSEQ multiplex PCR assay. This immuneACCESS table, as held by TCRdb, lists in-frame sequences with V and J called but not all clones. Of the missing ones, under half trace to an unresolved V gene in checked studies; the others have no known cause. The sample records over 15,000 clones, approximately 83% of which are singletons. Approximately 5% of the sample goes to the ten largest clones. As concerns this clone: The antigen it recognizes is unknown. Within one base of it there is no much larger clone, and no base qualities were kept.

The donors were melanoma patients. CDR1 SGHRS and CDR2 YFSETQ were looked up in the germline V gene. Trimming leaves V shorter by 3 bases and J shorter by 10 bases, with the junction holding 7 bases beyond the gene matches. The CDR3, from cysteine to phenylalanine, totals 14 residues. The CDR3 DNA has 42 bases and is translated from base 1. Sequences were obtained from cells from a culture (not recorded whether cultured in vitro). The TCR originated in a human donor with melanoma. The rearrangement joined TRBV5-1 to TRBJ1-6, with TRBD1 identical over 7 junction bases. The sequenced DNA is TGCGCCAGCAGCTCGGGACAGAGCAACTCACCCCTCCACTTT. Translation gives CASSSGQSNSPLHF.